The 22 T cell receptor beta chains below were found in one sample sequenced in a study of blood T cell repertoires in COVID-19 (dated by TCRdb to the early 2020s). The library was built by means of the immunoSEQ multiplex PCR assay. Not all clones reach the TCRdb copy of this immuneACCESS table, which keeps in-frame sequences only. Checked studies attribute under half of the gap to unresolved V genes and leave the rest unexplained. For this sample there are 200,000 to 250,000 clones; 75% to 90% appear just once. Roughly 2.7% of the sample is held by the ten biggest clonotypes. The sample was peripheral blood. These receptors were taken from a man aged 25 to 40 with COVID-19, enrolled during active disease.

This chain's CDR3 is CASSSQGDYEQYF. The DNA for the CDR3 is TGTGCCAGCAGTTCACAGGGTGACTACGAGCAGTACTTC. This chain joins TRBV28 and TRBJ2-7, with a tentative D call TRBD1 (6 bases). CDR3 size: 13 residues. Trimming took off 4 bases at V and 3 bases at J, with 10 bases between the two ends. Germline V CDR1 and CDR2: MDHEN, SYDVKM. The complete variable domain, with remaining parts taken from reference TRBV28 and TRBJ2-7, reads DVKVTQSSRYLVKRTGEKVFLECVQDMDHENMFWYRQDPGLGLRLIYFSYDVKMKEKGDIPEGYSVSREKKERFSLILESASTNQTSMYLCASSSQGDYEQYFGPGTRLTVT.

V and J are TRBV7-8 and TRBJ1-1; no reliable D call. Per the germline V gene, CDR1 is SGHVS and CDR2 is FQNEAQ. Trimming cost V 2 bases and J 3 bases, with 4 bases left between them. The CDR3 covers 12 residues. The CDR3 is CASSLPDTEAFF. Written as DNA, the CDR3 is TGTGCCAGCAGCTTACCGGACACTGAAGCTTTCTTT.

This chain connects TRBV2 to TRBJ2-2, with D possibly TRBD2 on 6 matching bases. The CDR3 runs 14 residues. V was shortened by 4 bases and J by 7 bases, with 13 bases between the two germline ends. Germline V gives CDR1 SNHLY, CDR2 FYNNEI. The CDR3 here is CASSAQLGGGELFF. CDR3 nucleotides: TGTGCCAGCAGTGCCCAGTTGGGGGGCGGGGAGCTGTTTTTT.

The chain employs TRBV3-1 (or the pseudogene TRBV3-2) and TRBJ1-3, with 12 bases that match TRBD1. V lost 4 bases, J lost 4 bases, and 11 bases stayed unmatched. The CDR3 is made up of 18 amino acids. Germline V gene lookup returns CDR1 LGHDT and CDR2 YNNKEL (reference sequence). This CDR3 reads CASSLVPGQGARGNTIYF. The CDR3 bases are TGTGCCAGCAGCCTCGTCCCGGGACAGGGGGCGAGAGGAAACACCATATATTTT.

This clone has more than one count but fewer than ten. The chain combines TRBV18 with TRBJ1-2; no clear D. The length of the CDR3 is 13 residues. Germline V gene lookup returns CDR1 KGHSH and CDR2 LQKENI. Trimming shortened V by 2 bases and J by 7 bases, and 11 bases separated the two germline ends. DNA for the CDR3: TGTGCCAGCTCACCATACTCAACGGGTGGCTACACCTTC. Amino acid sequence: CASSPYSTGGYTF.

The chain is built from TRBV6-2 or TRBV6-3 and TRBJ1-1; D is possibly TRBD1 (5 bases). The V end was cut by 2 bases, the J end by 4 bases, with 8 bases between. There are 13 residues in the CDR3. Germline V gene data show CDR1 as MNHEY and CDR2 as SVGEGT. The CDR3 DNA reads as TGTGCCAGCAGTTACGACAGTCCCACTGAAGCTTTCTTT. This encodes CASSYDSPTEAFF.

This sequence joins TRBV27 and TRBJ2-7; 7 nucleotides agree with TRBD1. The CDR3 loop spans 15 amino acids. Germline CDR1 is MNHEY and CDR2 is SMNVEV (reference sequence). The trim removed 3 bases at V and 7 bases at J, leaving 12 bases unmatched. DNA for the CDR3: TGTGCCAGCAGTTTCGGTACAGGGGACCCACGGGAGCAGTACTTC. This sequence encodes CASSFGTGDPREQYF.

V usage is TRBV11-3 and J usage is TRBJ2-7, with 8 bases aligning to TRBD2. After removal of 5 bases from V and 2 bases from J, the junction contained 8 bases not matched to a gene. The CDR3 has 15 residues. CDR1 and CDR2 from the germline V gene are SGHNT and YENEEA. DNA of the CDR3: TGTGCCAGCAGCCCAGAGGGGACTAGGGCCTACGAGCAGTACTTC. It translates to CASSPEGTRAYEQYF.

This chain joins TRBV5-4 and TRBJ1-1; D may be TRBD1 (5 bases). The germline V gene encodes CDR1 SGHNT and CDR2 YYREEE (reference sequence). The CDR3 spans 13 residues. Trimming shortened V by 0 bases and J by 5 bases, and 8 bases separated the two germline ends. This CDR3 is CASSLGQRTEAFF. The CDR3 DNA reads as TGTGCCAGCAGCTTGGGACAGAGGACTGAAGCTTTCTTT.

The V and J genes are TRBV4-2 and TRBJ1-1; the D gene is possibly TRBD1 (6 bases). Looked up from germline, CDR1 is LGHNA and CDR2 is YNFKEQ. The CDR3 consists of 16 residues. The germline V and J ends were trimmed by 0 bases and 3 bases, with 14 bases remaining between them. In DNA, the CDR3 is TGTGCCAGCAGCCAAGATCTGGGGGCCGTTTACACTGAAGCTTTCTTT. It translates to CASSQDLGAVYTEAFF.

A single count supports this clone. This chain joins TRBV7-9 and TRBJ1-1; D remains unclear. Germline values: CDR1 SEHNR, CDR2 FQNEAQ (reference sequence). The CDR3 covers 14 residues. Trimming removed 2 bases from V and 0 bases from J, with 7 bases in between. The CDR3 nucleotides are TGTGCCAGCAGCTTACAGGCAATGAACACTGAAGCTTTCTTT. Translated: CASSLQAMNTEAFF.

The V call is TRBV6-1, the J call TRBJ1-2; 9 bases align to TRBD1. The V gene end was trimmed by 3 bases and the J gene end by 8 bases; junction bases not matched to a gene: 4. This CDR3 region has 13 residues. CDR1 and CDR2 (germline): MNHNS, SASEGT. The DNA of the CDR3 is TGTGCCAGCAGTGATTGGACAGGGGAAGGCTACACCTTC. Its protein product is CASSDWTGEGYTF.

The chain joins TRBV7-9 to TRBJ1-6; D gene uncertain. Per the germline V gene, CDR1 is SEHNR and CDR2 is FQNEAQ (reference sequence). There are 13 residues in the CDR3. Trimming stripped 3 bases from V and 5 bases from J, with 5 bases between. CDR3 in amino acids: CASSFRDNSPLHF. CDR3 sequence (DNA): TGTGCCAGCAGCTTCCGGGATAATTCACCCCTCCACTTT.

The rearrangement links TRBV12-3 or TRBV12-4 to TRBJ1-2; 7 bases fit TRBD1. The CDR3 is made up of 13 amino acids. J lost 6 bases, V lost 3 bases, and 4 bases had no gene match. The DNA of the CDR3 is TGTGCCAGCAGTTTCCGGGACAGTCATGGCTACACCTTC. Protein product: CASSFRDSHGYTF.

This chain joins TRBV11-3 and TRBJ1-1; no firm D call. V dropped 9 bases and J dropped 3 bases, with 11 bases sitting between them. This CDR3 is built from 12 residues. CDR1 is SGHNT, CDR2 YENEEA, per germline. CDR3: CASVLLDTEAFF. CDR3 sequence (DNA): TGTGCCAGTGTTTTACTTGACACTGAAGCTTTCTTT.

V is TRBV7-9 and J is TRBJ2-7; 9 nucleotides agree with TRBD1. CDR1 and CDR2 from the germline V gene are SEHNR and FQNEAQ (reference sequence). V shed 4 bases and J 5 bases; nucleotides not matched to a gene: 12. This CDR3 spans 16 amino acids. This chain's CDR3 is CASSSVRETGGNEQYF. CDR3 nucleotide sequence: TGTGCCAGCAGCTCCGTAAGAGAGACAGGGGGTAACGAGCAGTACTTC.

J is TRBJ2-7 and V is TRBV19, with D possibly TRBD1 on 5 matching bases. The V gene's germline CDR1 is LNHDA and CDR2 SQIVND (reference sequence). CDR3 size: 13 residues. Trimming cost V 1 base and J 3 bases, with 7 bases left between them. Here the CDR3 DNA reads TGTGCCAGTAGTATAGTAGGGGTCTACGAGCAGTACTTC. This translates into CASSIVGVYEQYF.

This chain joins TRBV5-5 and TRBJ1-5, with D perhaps TRBD1 (5 bases). Germline V gives CDR1 SGHKS, CDR2 YYEKEE (reference sequence). Deletions cut 4 bases from V and 3 bases from J, with 11 bases between. This CDR3 contains 14 residues. CDR3 nucleotides: TGTGCCAGCAGCCCGGAAGGGGACAATCAGCCCCAGCATTTT. This translates into CASSPEGDNQPQHF.

This chain joins TRBV2 and TRBJ1-2, with a weak D call TRBD1 (5 bases). Trimming cost V 4 bases and J 1 base, with 10 bases left between them. The CDR3 covers 14 residues. Germline-derived CDR1 and CDR2 are SNHLY and FYNNEI. The CDR3 protein is CASSGRTLNYGYTF. CDR3 DNA: TGTGCCAGCAGTGGGCGGACACTTAACTATGGCTACACCTTC.

The gene calls are TRBV6-5 and TRBJ2-2, with TRBD1 matching over 7 bases. Germline values: CDR1 MNHEY, CDR2 SVGAGI. After removal of 8 bases from V and 5 bases from J, the junction contained 11 bases not matched to a gene. This CDR3 spans 15 amino acids. CDR3 loop: CASRKETGITGELFF. As DNA, the CDR3 is TGTGCCAGCCGTAAGGAGACAGGGATAACCGGGGAGCTGTTTTTT.

The J gene is TRBJ2-3, the V gene TRBV19; D possibly corresponds to TRBD2 (6 bases). CDR1 is LNHDA, CDR2 SQIVND, per germline (reference sequence). Trimming left V 3 bases short and J 9 bases short, with 10 bases between. The CDR3 consists of 12 residues. The CDR3 is CASSIRGTTQYF. Written as DNA, the CDR3 is TGTGCCAGTAGTATCCGGGGGACCACGCAGTATTTT. The complete variable domain, with remaining parts taken from reference TRBV19 and TRBJ2-3, reads DGGITQSPKYLFRKEGQNVTLSCEQNLNHDAMYWYRQDPGQGLRLIYYSQIVNDFQKGDIAEGYSVSREKKESFPLTVTSAQKNPTAFYLCASSIRGTTQYFGPGTRLTVL.

This sequence joins TRBV11-3 and TRBJ2-1, with 11 positions matching TRBD2. V dropped 5 bases and J dropped 2; count of bases not matched to a gene: 11. In germline, CDR1 is SGHNT, CDR2 YENEEA. The CDR3 contains 18 residues. The CDR3 protein is CASSPGLAATPTYNEQFF. CDR3 in DNA: TGTGCCAGCAGCCCGGGACTAGCGGCCACGCCAACCTACAATGAGCAGTTCTTC.